This TCR beta chain was captured in a study of technical replicates of blood from a handful of donors. Trimming pared 0 bases from V and 6 bases from J, leaving 15 bases between. This CDR3 is built from 15 residues. Germline V CDR1 and CDR2: SEHNR, FQNEAQ (reference sequence). Libraries were prepared by immunoSEQ multiplex PCR; TCRdb keeps only in-frame clonotypes and omits some of them. The data show fewer than 70,000 clones, around 94% seen once. Sequenced: T cells isolated from PBMCs. The chain employs TRBV7-9 and TRBJ2-7; perhaps TRBD2 as D (6 bases). This TCR was recovered from a human donor in good health. The CDR3 DNA follows: TGTGCCAGCAGCTTAGCGCTGGGGAGACTAGGCGAGCAGTACTTC. It is translated as CASSLALGRLGEQYF. The variable domain in full, completed from reference TRBV7-9 and TRBJ2-7, reads DTGVSQNPRHKITKRGQNVTFRCDPISEHNRLYWYRQTLGQGPEFLTYFQNEAQLEKSRLLSDRFSAERPKGSFSTLEIQRTEQGDSAMYLCASSLALGRLGEQYFGPGTRLTVT.